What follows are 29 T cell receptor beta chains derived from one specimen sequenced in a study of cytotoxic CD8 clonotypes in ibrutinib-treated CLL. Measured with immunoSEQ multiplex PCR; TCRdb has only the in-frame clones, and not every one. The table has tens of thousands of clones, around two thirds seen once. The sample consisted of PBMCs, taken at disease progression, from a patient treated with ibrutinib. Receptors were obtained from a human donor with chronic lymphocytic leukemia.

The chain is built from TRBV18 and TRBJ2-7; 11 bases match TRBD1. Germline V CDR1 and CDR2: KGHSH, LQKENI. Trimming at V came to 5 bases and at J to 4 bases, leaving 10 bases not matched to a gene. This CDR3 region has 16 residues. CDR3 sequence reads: CASSTGAGTGGYEQYF. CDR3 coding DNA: TGTGCCAGCTCAACCGGGGCCGGGACAGGGGGTTACGAGCAGTACTTC.

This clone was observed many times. The CDR3 protein is CASSPRTGRLETQYF. CDR3 DNA: TGTGCCAGCAGCCCCCGGACAGGGAGGTTGGAGACCCAGTACTTC. The chain has TRBV7-6 and TRBJ2-5, with 8 bases matching TRBD1. V was clipped by 5 bases and J by 5 bases; unmatched bases: 10. The CDR3 runs to 15 residues. CDR1 and CDR2 (germline): SGHVS, FNYEAQ.

CDR3 nucleotides: TGTGCCAGTAGTAGACAGGGGGACTATGGCTACACCTTC. Residues: CASSRQGDYGYTF. The chain combines TRBV19 with TRBJ1-2, with 9 bases aligning to TRBD1. CDR3 length: 13 residues. CDR1 is LNHDA and CDR2 is SQIVND in the germline V gene (reference sequence). V was pared by 4 bases and J by 3 bases, with 0 bases of the junction left unmatched.

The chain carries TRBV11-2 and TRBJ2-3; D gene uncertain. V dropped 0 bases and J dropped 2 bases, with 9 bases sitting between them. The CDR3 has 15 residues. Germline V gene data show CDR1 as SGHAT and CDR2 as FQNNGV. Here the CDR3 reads CASSLDQSSTDTQYF. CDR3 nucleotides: TGTGCCAGCAGCTTAGATCAGTCTTCCACAGATACGCAGTATTTT.

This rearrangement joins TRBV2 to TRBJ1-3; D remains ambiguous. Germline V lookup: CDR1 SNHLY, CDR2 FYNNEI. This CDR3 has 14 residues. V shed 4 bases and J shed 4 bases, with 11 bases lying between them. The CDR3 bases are TGTGCCAGCAGTGTCAGCAGAGGGGGAAACACCATATATTTT. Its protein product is CASSVSRGGNTIYF.

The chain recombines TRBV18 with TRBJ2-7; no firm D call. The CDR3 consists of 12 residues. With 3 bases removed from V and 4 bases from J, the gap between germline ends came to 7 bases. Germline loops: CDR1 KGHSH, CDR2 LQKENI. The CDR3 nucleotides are TGTGCCAGCTCACCGGGGTTGTACGAGCAGTACTTC. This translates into CASSPGLYEQYF.

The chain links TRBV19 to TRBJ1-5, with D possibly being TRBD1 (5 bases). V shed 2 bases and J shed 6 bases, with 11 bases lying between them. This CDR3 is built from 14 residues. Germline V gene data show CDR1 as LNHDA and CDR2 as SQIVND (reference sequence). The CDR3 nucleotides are TGTGCCAGTAGTATAATGGGGACGACTCAGCCCCAGCATTTT. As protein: CASSIMGTTQPQHF.

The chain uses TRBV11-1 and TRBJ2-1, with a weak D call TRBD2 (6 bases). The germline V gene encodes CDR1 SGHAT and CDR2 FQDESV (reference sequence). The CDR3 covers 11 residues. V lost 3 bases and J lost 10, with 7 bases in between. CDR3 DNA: TGTGCCAGCAGCTTCGGACTAGAGCAGTTCTTC. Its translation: CASSFGLEQFF. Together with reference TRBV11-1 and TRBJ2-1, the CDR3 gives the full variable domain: EAEVAQSPRYKITEKSQAVAFWCDPISGHATLYWYRQILGQGPELLVQFQDESVVDDSQLPKDRFSAERLKGVDSTLKIQPAELGDSAMYLCASSFGLEQFFGPGTRLTVL.

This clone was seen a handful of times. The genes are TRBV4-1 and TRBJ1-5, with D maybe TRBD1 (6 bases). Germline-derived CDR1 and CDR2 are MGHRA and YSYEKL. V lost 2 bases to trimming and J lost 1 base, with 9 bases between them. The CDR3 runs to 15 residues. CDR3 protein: CASSQNTGSNQPQHF. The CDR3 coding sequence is TGCGCCAGCAGCCAAAACACAGGGAGCAATCAGCCCCAGCATTTT.

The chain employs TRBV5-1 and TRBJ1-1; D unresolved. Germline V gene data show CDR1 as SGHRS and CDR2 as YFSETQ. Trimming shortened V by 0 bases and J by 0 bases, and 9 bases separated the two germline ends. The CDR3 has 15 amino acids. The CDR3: CASSLVAGMNTEAFF. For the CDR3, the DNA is TGCGCCAGCAGCTTGGTTGCAGGAATGAACACTGAAGCTTTCTTT.

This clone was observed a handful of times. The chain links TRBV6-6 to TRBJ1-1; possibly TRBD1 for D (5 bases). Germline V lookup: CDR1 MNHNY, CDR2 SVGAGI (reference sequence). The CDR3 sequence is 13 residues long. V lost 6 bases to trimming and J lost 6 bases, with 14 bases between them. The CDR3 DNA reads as TGTGCCAGCAGCCACGGGGGGACCTCTGAAGCTTTCTTT. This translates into CASSHGGTSEAFF.

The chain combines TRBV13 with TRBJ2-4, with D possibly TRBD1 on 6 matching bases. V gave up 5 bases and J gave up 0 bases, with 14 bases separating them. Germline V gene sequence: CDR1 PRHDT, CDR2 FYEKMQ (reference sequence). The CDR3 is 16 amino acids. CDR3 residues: CASSRQDTVAKNIQYF. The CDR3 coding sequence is TGTGCCAGCAGCCGACAGGACACCGTAGCCAAAAACATTCAGTACTTC. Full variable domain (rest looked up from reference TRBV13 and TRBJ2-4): AAGVIQSPRHLIKEKRETATLKCYPIPRHDTVYWYQQGPGQDPQFLISFYEKMQSDKGSIPDRFSAQQFSDYHSELNMSSLELGDSALYFCASSRQDTVAKNIQYFGAGTRLSVL.

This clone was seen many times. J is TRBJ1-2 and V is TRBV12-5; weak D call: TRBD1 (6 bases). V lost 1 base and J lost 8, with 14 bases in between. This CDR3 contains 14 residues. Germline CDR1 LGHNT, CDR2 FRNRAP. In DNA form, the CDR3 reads TGTGCTAGTGGTTTGGGAACAGGGTATCAAGGCTACACCTTC. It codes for CASGLGTGYQGYTF.

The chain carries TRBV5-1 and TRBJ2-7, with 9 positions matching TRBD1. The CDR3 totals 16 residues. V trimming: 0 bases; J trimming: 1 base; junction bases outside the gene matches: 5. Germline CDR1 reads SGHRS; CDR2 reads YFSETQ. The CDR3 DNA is TGCGCCAGCAGCTTGGAGAGTGGACAGGGGTCCTACGAGCAGTACTTC. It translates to CASSLESGQGSYEQYF.

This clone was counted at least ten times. CDR3 DNA: TGCAGCGCCTCCCTTGGGAGGACTGAAGCTTTCTTT. Encoded protein: CSASLGRTEAFF. The chain recombines TRBV29-1 with TRBJ1-1, with D unclear. V dropped 7 bases and J dropped 5 bases, with 14 bases sitting between them. From germline, CDR1 is SQVTM and CDR2 ANQGSEA. This CDR3 spans 12 amino acids.

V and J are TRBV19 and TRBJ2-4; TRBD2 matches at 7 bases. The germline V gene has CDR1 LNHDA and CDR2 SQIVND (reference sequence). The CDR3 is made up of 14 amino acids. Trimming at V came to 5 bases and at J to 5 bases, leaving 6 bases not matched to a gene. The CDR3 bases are TGTGCCAGTAGTGAGCGGGGCGCCCAAAACATTCAGTACTTC. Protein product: CASSERGAQNIQYF.

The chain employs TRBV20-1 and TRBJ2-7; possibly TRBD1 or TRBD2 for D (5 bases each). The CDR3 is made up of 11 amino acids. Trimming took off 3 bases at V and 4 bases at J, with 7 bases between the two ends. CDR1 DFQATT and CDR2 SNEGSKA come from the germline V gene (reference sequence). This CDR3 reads CSASGGYEQYF. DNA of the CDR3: TGCAGTGCTAGTGGGGGTTACGAGCAGTACTTC.

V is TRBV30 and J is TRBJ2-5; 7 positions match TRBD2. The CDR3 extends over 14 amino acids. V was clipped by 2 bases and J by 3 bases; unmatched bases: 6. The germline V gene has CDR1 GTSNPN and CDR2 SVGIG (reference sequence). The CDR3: CAWSSLALEETQYF. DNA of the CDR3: TGTGCCTGGAGTTCACTAGCGCTCGAAGAGACCCAGTACTTC.

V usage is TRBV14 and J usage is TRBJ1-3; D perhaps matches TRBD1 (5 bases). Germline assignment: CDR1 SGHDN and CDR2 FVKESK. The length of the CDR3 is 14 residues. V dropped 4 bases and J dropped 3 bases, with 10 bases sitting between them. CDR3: CASSRTLSGNTIYF. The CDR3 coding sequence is TGTGCCAGCAGCCGGACACTTAGTGGAAACACCATATATTTT.

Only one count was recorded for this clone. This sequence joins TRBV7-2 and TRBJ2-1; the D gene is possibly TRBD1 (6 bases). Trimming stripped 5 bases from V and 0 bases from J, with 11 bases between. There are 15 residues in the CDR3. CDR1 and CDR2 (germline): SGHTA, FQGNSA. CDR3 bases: TGTGCCAGCAGCCATAGGGACACCTCCTACAATGAGCAGTTCTTC. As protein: CASSHRDTSYNEQFF.

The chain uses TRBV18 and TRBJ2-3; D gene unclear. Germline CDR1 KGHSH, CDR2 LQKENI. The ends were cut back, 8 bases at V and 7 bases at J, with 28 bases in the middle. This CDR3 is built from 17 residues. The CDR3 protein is CASTTWFGASSGNTQYF. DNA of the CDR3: TGTGCCAGCACCACCTGGTTCGGAGCGTCGAGTGGTAATACGCAGTATTTT.

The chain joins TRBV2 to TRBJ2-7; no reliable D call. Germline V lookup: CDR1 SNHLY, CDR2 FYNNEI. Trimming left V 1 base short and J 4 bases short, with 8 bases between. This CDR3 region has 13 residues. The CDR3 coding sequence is TGTGCCAGCAGTGAAGGGAAGCTTTACGAGCAGTACTTC. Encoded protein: CASSEGKLYEQYF.

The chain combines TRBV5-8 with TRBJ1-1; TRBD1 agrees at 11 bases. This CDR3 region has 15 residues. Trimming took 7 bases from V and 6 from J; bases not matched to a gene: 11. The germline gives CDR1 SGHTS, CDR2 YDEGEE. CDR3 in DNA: TGTGCCAGCTGGGCCCGGACAGGGGGCACAGCTGAAGCTTTCTTT. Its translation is CASWARTGGTAEAFF.

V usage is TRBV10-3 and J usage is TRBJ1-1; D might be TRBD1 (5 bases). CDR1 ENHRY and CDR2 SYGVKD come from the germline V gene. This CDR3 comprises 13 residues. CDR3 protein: CAVTGAENTEAFF. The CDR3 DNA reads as TGTGCGGTCACAGGAGCGGAGAACACTGAAGCTTTCTTT.

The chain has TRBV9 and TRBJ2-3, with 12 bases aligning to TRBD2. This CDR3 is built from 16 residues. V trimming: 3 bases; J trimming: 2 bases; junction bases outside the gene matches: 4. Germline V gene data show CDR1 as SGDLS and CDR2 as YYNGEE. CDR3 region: CASSGTSGGYTDTQYF. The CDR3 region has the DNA TGTGCCAGCAGCGGTACTAGCGGGGGGTACACAGATACGCAGTATTTT. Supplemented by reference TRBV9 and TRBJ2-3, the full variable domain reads DSGVTQTPKHLITATGQRVTLRCSPRSGDLSVYWYQQSLDQGLQFLIQYYNGEERAKGNILERFSAQQFPDLHSELNLSSLELGDSALYFCASSGTSGGYTDTQYFGPGTRLTVL.

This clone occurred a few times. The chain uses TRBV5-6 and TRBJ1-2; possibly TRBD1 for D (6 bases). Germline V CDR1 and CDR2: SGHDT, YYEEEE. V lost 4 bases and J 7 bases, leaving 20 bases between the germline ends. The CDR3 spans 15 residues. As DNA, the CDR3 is TGTGCCAGCAGCAACAGGGAGGTCAAGTCGGGTGGCTACACCTTC. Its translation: CASSNREVKSGGYTF.

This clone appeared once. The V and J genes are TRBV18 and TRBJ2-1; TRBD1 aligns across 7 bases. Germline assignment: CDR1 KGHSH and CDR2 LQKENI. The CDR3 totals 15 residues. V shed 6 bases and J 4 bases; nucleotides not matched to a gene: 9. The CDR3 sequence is CASSPDRASYNEQFF. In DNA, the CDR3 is TGTGCCAGCTCCCCCGACAGGGCCTCTTACAATGAGCAGTTCTTC.

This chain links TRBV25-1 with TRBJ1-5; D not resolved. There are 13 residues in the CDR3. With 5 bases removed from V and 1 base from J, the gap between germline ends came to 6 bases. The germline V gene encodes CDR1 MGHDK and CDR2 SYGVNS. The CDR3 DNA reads TGTGCCAGCAGTTTGGGGAGCAATCAGCCCCAGCATTTT. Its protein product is CASSLGSNQPQHF.

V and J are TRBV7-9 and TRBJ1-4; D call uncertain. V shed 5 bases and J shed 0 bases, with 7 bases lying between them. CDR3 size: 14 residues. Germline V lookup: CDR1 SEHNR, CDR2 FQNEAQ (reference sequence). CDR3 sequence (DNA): TGTGCCAGCAGCAGATTCGCAACTAATGAAAAACTGTTTTTT. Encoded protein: CASSRFATNEKLFF. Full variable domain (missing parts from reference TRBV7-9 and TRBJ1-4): DTGVSQNPRHKITKRGQNVTFRCDPISEHNRLYWYRQTLGQGPEFLTYFQNEAQLEKSRLLSDRFSAERPKGSFSTLEIQRTEQGDSAMYLCASSRFATNEKLFFGSGTQLSVL.